The rows below give T cell receptor beta chains drawn from one sample of a study of naive and memory T cell subsets. TCRdb independently ran MiXCR on the UMI-ligation and nested PCR reads; one entry per CDR3 protein. The top ten hold less than 1.5% of the sample, which has approximately 80,000 distinct CDR3 sequences, 8% to 9.5% seen once. The sample taken for sequencing was naive CD8+ T cells from blood. All receptors come from a human donor in good health. Each CDR3 is given with its conserved first and last residue. The order of the fields is CDR3 DNA, CDR3 protein, D gene, J gene, clone size, V gene. A D gene is named only where the DNA matches it firmly. Rows may omit the clone size; those that give it use once, few, many or a size class.

cdr3_nt: TGTGCCAGCTTGAGTCCGGGGCTGAGCTCCTACGAGCAGTACTTC
cdr3_aa: CASLSPGLSSYEQYF
d_call: -
j_call: TRBJ2-7
clone_size: many
v_call: TRBV7-9

cdr3_nt: TGTGCCAGCAGCTTAGCTCACTGGAATCAGCCCCAGCATTTT
cdr3_aa: CASSLAHWNQPQHF
d_call: -
j_call: TRBJ1-5
clone_size: once
v_call: TRBV2

cdr3_nt: TGTGCCAGCAGTTTCGCACAGGCTTTGGGAAATTCACCCCTCCACTTT
cdr3_aa: CASSFAQALGNSPLHF
d_call: -
j_call: TRBJ1-6
clone_size: few
v_call: TRBV27

cdr3_nt: TGCAGTGTTCTTCTCGGGACTAGCGGGAGGGTCAATGAGCAGTTCTTC
cdr3_aa: CSVLLGTSGRVNEQFF
d_call: TRBD2
j_call: TRBJ2-1
clone_size: -
v_call: TRBV20-1

cdr3_nt: TGCAGCGTGGAAATGCGGGGGAGCTCCTACGAGCAGTACTTC
cdr3_aa: CSVEMRGSSYEQYF
d_call: TRBD2
j_call: TRBJ2-7
clone_size: many
v_call: TRBV29-1

cdr3_nt: TGTGCCAGCAGTTACTCGAGCAGCGCCGATACGCAGTATTTT
cdr3_aa: CASSYSSSADTQYF
d_call: -
j_call: TRBJ2-3
clone_size: few
v_call: TRBV6-2/TRBV6-3

cdr3_nt: TGCAGTGCTAGAGATTACGTGGCAGCCTACAATCAGCCCCAGCATTTT
cdr3_aa: CSARDYVAAYNQPQHF
d_call: -
j_call: TRBJ1-5
clone_size: few
v_call: TRBV20-1

cdr3_nt: TGTGCCAGCAGCTTCGGGCAGCTAGCCAAAAACATTCAGTACTTC
cdr3_aa: CASSFGQLAKNIQYF
d_call: -
j_call: TRBJ2-4
clone_size: -
v_call: TRBV7-9

cdr3_nt: TGCAGCGTTCAAATCCATGGAAACACCATATATTTT
cdr3_aa: CSVQIHGNTIYF
d_call: -
j_call: TRBJ1-3
clone_size: -
v_call: TRBV29-1

cdr3_nt: TGTGCCAGCAGCTCGACTATCCAGGGCCCCCAGTACTTC
cdr3_aa: CASSSTIQGPQYF
d_call: -
j_call: TRBJ2-5
clone_size: -
v_call: TRBV7-9

cdr3_nt: TGTGCCAGCAGGTCCGGAAGGGGTAGCTCCTACAATGAGCAGTTCTTC
cdr3_aa: CASRSGRGSSYNEQFF
d_call: -
j_call: TRBJ2-1
clone_size: many
v_call: TRBV7-2

cdr3_nt: TGTGCCACCAGTAGAGCCAAAAACATTCAGTACTTC
cdr3_aa: CATSRAKNIQYF
d_call: -
j_call: TRBJ2-4
clone_size: many
v_call: TRBV15

cdr3_nt: TGTGCCAGCAGCGTAGCCGGGACAGGGACCGAGACCCAGTACTTC
cdr3_aa: CASSVAGTGTETQYF
d_call: TRBD1
j_call: TRBJ2-5
clone_size: few
v_call: TRBV9

cdr3_nt: TGTGCCAGCAGTTACCGCAGGGGCGAGGAGACCCAGTACTTC
cdr3_aa: CASSYRRGEETQYF
d_call: -
j_call: TRBJ2-5
clone_size: few
v_call: TRBV6-2/TRBV6-3

cdr3_nt: TGTGCCAGCAGCCCACCGGGACTAGCGTACGAGCAGTACTTC
cdr3_aa: CASSPPGLAYEQYF
d_call: TRBD2
j_call: TRBJ2-7
clone_size: -
v_call: TRBV14

cdr3_nt: TGTGCCAGCAGCACAGGGAACGAGCAGTACTTC
cdr3_aa: CASSTGNEQYF
d_call: -
j_call: TRBJ2-7
clone_size: -
v_call: TRBV6-5

cdr3_nt: TGCAGTGCTAGTCAAAGACAGGTCCTGAACTACGAGCAGTACTTC
cdr3_aa: CSASQRQVLNYEQYF
d_call: -
j_call: TRBJ2-7
clone_size: -
v_call: TRBV20-1

cdr3_nt: TGCAGCGCCGACGAGACAGGGGCCACAGATACGCAGTATTTT
cdr3_aa: CSADETGATDTQYF
d_call: TRBD1
j_call: TRBJ2-3
clone_size: many
v_call: TRBV29-1

cdr3_nt: TGTGCCAGCAGTACACAGGGTGAAGCTTTCTTT
cdr3_aa: CASSTQGEAFF
d_call: -
j_call: TRBJ1-1
clone_size: many
v_call: TRBV7-9

cdr3_nt: TGTGCCAGCAGTTACTCCGGGACAGACTATGGCTACACCTTC
cdr3_aa: CASSYSGTDYGYTF
d_call: TRBD1
j_call: TRBJ1-2
clone_size: few
v_call: TRBV6-5

cdr3_nt: TGTGCCAGCAGCTACGGACTAGCGGGAGGGCCTGGAATCACAGATACGCAGTATTTT
cdr3_aa: CASSYGLAGGPGITDTQYF
d_call: TRBD2
j_call: TRBJ2-3
clone_size: -
v_call: TRBV7-3

cdr3_nt: TGTGCCAGCAGTTTAAGCGGGGCCTACAATGAGCAGTTCTTC
cdr3_aa: CASSLSGAYNEQFF
d_call: TRBD2
j_call: TRBJ2-1
clone_size: many
v_call: TRBV27

cdr3_nt: TGTGCCAGCAGTGTAGGTTTCAATGAGCAGTTCTTC
cdr3_aa: CASSVGFNEQFF
d_call: -
j_call: TRBJ2-1
clone_size: -
v_call: TRBV6-1

cdr3_nt: TGCAGCGTTGAGGTGACTCACTCCTACGAGCAGTACTTC
cdr3_aa: CSVEVTHSYEQYF
d_call: -
j_call: TRBJ2-7
clone_size: few
v_call: TRBV29-1

cdr3_nt: TGCGCCAGCTTGGACAGGGAAGGAGCTTTCTTT
cdr3_aa: CASLDREGAFF
d_call: TRBD1
j_call: TRBJ1-1
clone_size: few
v_call: TRBV4-1

cdr3_nt: TGCGCCAGCAGCCAAGATGGGTCCGGACAGGGAGCCTACAATGAGCAGTTCTTC
cdr3_aa: CASSQDGSGQGAYNEQFF
d_call: TRBD1
j_call: TRBJ2-1
clone_size: many
v_call: TRBV4-1

cdr3_nt: TGTGCCAGCATTGGGGGTGCCTACGAGCAGTACTTC
cdr3_aa: CASIGGAYEQYF
d_call: -
j_call: TRBJ2-7
clone_size: -
v_call: TRBV27

cdr3_nt: TGTGCCAGCAGTAGGGACATCCACGAGCAGTACTTC
cdr3_aa: CASSRDIHEQYF
d_call: -
j_call: TRBJ2-7
clone_size: few
v_call: TRBV6-2/TRBV6-3

cdr3_nt: TGCAGCGTTGAAGAGGATTTCGGGTATGGCTACACCTTC
cdr3_aa: CSVEEDFGYGYTF
d_call: -
j_call: TRBJ1-2
clone_size: many
v_call: TRBV29-1

cdr3_nt: TGTGCCAGCAGTTACTCGTTAATTCGGGAGCAGTACTTC
cdr3_aa: CASSYSLIREQYF
d_call: -
j_call: TRBJ2-7
clone_size: many
v_call: TRBV6-2/TRBV6-3

cdr3_nt: TGTGCCAGCAGCTTAGCCCGGACGCAGGGGATCGATGGTGAGCAGTTCTTC
cdr3_aa: CASSLARTQGIDGEQFF
d_call: -
j_call: TRBJ2-1
clone_size: -
v_call: TRBV11-1

cdr3_nt: TGTGCCAGCACAGCAGGGACTGAAGCTTTCTTT
cdr3_aa: CASTAGTEAFF
d_call: -
j_call: TRBJ1-1
clone_size: many
v_call: TRBV27

cdr3_nt: TGCGCCAGCAGCCAAGATGGTAGCGGGGCATACAATGAGCAGTTCTTC
cdr3_aa: CASSQDGSGAYNEQFF
d_call: TRBD2
j_call: TRBJ2-1
clone_size: few
v_call: TRBV4-3

cdr3_nt: TGTGCCAGCAGCGTAGGAGAGGAGATCAGCAGGGATCAGGTGGGGATGAGCTCCTACAATGAGCAGTTCTTC
cdr3_aa: CASSVGEEISRDQVGMSSYNEQFF
d_call: -
j_call: TRBJ2-1
clone_size: few
v_call: TRBV9

cdr3_nt: TGTGCCATCGCCTCGGGCGGCGGAAGCACAGATACGCAGTATTTT
cdr3_aa: CAIASGGGSTDTQYF
d_call: -
j_call: TRBJ2-3
clone_size: many
v_call: TRBV10-3

cdr3_nt: TGCAGCGTTGAAGTCCGGCCTGGCGGGAGTGGCCAAGAGACCCAGTACTTC
cdr3_aa: CSVEVRPGGSGQETQYF
d_call: TRBD2
j_call: TRBJ2-5
clone_size: -
v_call: TRBV29-1

cdr3_nt: TGTGCCACCAGCGGATATAGCGGGAGCGCTTACAATGAGCAGTTCTTC
cdr3_aa: CATSGYSGSAYNEQFF
d_call: TRBD2
j_call: TRBJ2-1
clone_size: many
v_call: TRBV15

cdr3_nt: TGCAGCGTTGAAACAGGGTCCTACGAGCAGTACTTC
cdr3_aa: CSVETGSYEQYF
d_call: -
j_call: TRBJ2-7
clone_size: many
v_call: TRBV29-1

cdr3_nt: TGTGCCAGCAGCGTACACAAGATCCGGGACAGATCCTCTGGGGCCAACGTCCTGACTTTC
cdr3_aa: CASSVHKIRDRSSGANVLTF
d_call: TRBD1
j_call: TRBJ2-6
clone_size: -
v_call: TRBV9

cdr3_nt: TGTGCCAGCAGCGCCGGACTGGGGGGAGAGACCCAGTACTTC
cdr3_aa: CASSAGLGGETQYF
d_call: -
j_call: TRBJ2-5
clone_size: few
v_call: TRBV9

cdr3_nt: TGCGCCAGTCGAAGCTGGGGGACCCAAGAGACCCAGTACTTC
cdr3_aa: CASRSWGTQETQYF
d_call: -
j_call: TRBJ2-5
clone_size: -
v_call: TRBV5-1

cdr3_nt: TGTGCCAGCAGCCCGAGCGGCACCGGGGAGCTGTTTTTT
cdr3_aa: CASSPSGTGELFF
d_call: -
j_call: TRBJ2-2
clone_size: many
v_call: TRBV7-3

cdr3_nt: TGTGCCAGTAGGGGGGTGACAGCCTACGAGCAGTACTTC
cdr3_aa: CASRGVTAYEQYF
d_call: -
j_call: TRBJ2-7
clone_size: -
v_call: TRBV19

cdr3_nt: TGCAGTGCTAGAGCAGTGGGGATAGGGGATGAGCAGTTCTTC
cdr3_aa: CSARAVGIGDEQFF
d_call: -
j_call: TRBJ2-1
clone_size: -
v_call: TRBV20-1

cdr3_nt: TGTGCCAGCAGCCAAGGGCTGCCACTTAAAGCCTCCTACAATGAGCAGTTCTTC
cdr3_aa: CASSQGLPLKASYNEQFF
d_call: -
j_call: TRBJ2-1
clone_size: -
v_call: TRBV3-1

cdr3_nt: TGTGCCAGCAGCTCCGGGACTAGCGGAAGCACAGATACGCAGTATTTT
cdr3_aa: CASSSGTSGSTDTQYF
d_call: TRBD2
j_call: TRBJ2-3
clone_size: -
v_call: TRBV5-6

cdr3_nt: TGTGCCAGCAGTGAAAGGGGTTACGAGCAGTACTTC
cdr3_aa: CASSERGYEQYF
d_call: -
j_call: TRBJ2-7
clone_size: -
v_call: TRBV12-3/TRBV12-4

cdr3_nt: TGCAGCGTTAACTTCTCGTGGGGCCACGAGCAGTACTTC
cdr3_aa: CSVNFSWGHEQYF
d_call: -
j_call: TRBJ2-7
clone_size: few
v_call: TRBV29-1

cdr3_nt: TGTGCCAGCAGCTTCCTTCGGACAGGGGGCAGGGGAGCCGGGGAGCTGTTTTTT
cdr3_aa: CASSFLRTGGRGAGELFF
d_call: TRBD1
j_call: TRBJ2-2
clone_size: -
v_call: TRBV7-2

cdr3_nt: TGTGCCAGCAGTGCGCGACAGGGGCCAAATCAGCCCCAGCATTTT
cdr3_aa: CASSARQGPNQPQHF
d_call: TRBD1
j_call: TRBJ1-5
clone_size: -
v_call: TRBV25-1